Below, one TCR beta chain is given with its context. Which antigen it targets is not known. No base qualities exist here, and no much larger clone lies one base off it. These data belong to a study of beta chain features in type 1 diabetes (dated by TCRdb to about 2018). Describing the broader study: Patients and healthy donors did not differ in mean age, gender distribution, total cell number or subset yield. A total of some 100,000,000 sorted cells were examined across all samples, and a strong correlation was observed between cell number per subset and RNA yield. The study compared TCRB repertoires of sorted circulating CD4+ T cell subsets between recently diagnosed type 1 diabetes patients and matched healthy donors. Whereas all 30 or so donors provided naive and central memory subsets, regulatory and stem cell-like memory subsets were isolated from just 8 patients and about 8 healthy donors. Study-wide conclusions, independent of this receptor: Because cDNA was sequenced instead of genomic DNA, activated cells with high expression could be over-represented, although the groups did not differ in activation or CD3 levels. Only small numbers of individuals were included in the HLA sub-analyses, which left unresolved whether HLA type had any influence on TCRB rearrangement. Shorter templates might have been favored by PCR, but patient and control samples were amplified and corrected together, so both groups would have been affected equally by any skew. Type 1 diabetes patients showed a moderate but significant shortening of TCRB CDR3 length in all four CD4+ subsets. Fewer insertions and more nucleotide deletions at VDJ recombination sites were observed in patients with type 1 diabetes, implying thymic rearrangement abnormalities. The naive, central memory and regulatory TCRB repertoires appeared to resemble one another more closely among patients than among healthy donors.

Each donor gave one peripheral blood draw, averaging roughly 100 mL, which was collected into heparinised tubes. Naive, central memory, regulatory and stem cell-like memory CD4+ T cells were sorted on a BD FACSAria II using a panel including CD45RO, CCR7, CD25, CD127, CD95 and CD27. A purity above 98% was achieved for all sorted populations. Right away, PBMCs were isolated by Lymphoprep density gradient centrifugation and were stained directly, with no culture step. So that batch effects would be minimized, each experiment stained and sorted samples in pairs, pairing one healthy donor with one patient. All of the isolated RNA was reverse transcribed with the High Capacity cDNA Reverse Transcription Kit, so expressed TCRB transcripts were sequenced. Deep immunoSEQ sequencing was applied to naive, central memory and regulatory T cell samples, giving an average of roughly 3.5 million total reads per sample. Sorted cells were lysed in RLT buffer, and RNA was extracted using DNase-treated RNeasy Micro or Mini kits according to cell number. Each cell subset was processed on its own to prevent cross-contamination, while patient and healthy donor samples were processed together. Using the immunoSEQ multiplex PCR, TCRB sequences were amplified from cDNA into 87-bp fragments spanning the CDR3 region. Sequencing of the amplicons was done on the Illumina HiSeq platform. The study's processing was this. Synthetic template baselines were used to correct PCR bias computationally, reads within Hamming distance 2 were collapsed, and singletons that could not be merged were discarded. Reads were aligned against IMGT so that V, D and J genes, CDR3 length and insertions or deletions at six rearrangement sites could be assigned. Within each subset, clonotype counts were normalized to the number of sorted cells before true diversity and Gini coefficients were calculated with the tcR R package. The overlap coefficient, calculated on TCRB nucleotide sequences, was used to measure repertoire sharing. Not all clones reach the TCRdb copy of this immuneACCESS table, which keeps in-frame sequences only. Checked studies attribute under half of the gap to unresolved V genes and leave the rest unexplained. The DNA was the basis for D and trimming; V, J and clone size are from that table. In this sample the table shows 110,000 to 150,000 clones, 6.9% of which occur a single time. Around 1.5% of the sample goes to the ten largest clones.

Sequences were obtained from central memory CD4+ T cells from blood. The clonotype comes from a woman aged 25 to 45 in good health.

At the DNA level, the sequence is TGCGCCAGCAGCTTCAACCCGGGACTAGCGGGAGAAGAGACCCAGTACTTC. Its amino acids are CASSFNPGLAGEETQYF. The rearranged chain carries TRBV5-1 and TRBJ2-5, with 14 middle bases fitting TRBD2. From the cysteine through the phenylalanine, the CDR3 covers 17 amino acids. Of all the DNA, just the CDR3 is kept, 51 bases in frame from base 1. V is pruned by 2 bases and J by 3 bases, leaving 6 bases of the junction without a gene match. The CDR1 and CDR2 encoded by the germline V gene are SGHRS and YFSETQ. The reference TRBV5-1 and TRBJ2-5 proteins fill in what lies around the CDR3, so the full variable domain reads KAGVTQTPRYLIKTRGQQVTLSCSPISGHRSVSWYQQTPGQGLQFLFEYFSETQRNKGNFPGRFSGRQFSNSRSEMNVSTLELGDSALYLCASSFNPGLAGEETQYFGPGTRLLVL.